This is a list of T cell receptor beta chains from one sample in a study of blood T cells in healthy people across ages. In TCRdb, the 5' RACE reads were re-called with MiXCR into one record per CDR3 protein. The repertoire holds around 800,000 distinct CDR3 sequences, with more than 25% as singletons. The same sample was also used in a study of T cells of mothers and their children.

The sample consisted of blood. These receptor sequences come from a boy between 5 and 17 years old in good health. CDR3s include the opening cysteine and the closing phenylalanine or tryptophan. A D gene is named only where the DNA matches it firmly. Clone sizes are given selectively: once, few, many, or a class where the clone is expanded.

DNA: TGTGCCAGCAGCCCCCCGGCGGGGGAGGATCTTGAGACCCAGTACTTC; CDR3: CASSPPAGEDLETQYF; V: TRBV7-9; J: TRBJ2-5; size: -; D: TRBD2
DNA: TGTGCCAGCAGCTCCGGGGAAGAAGGGACTGGGGAGACCCAGTACTTC; CDR3: CASSSGEEGTGETQYF; V: TRBV7-9; J: TRBJ2-5; size: -; D: -
DNA: TGTGCCAGCAGCCCGGCACTTAGCTCCTACGAGCAGTACTTC; CDR3: CASSPALSSYEQYF; V: TRBV13; J: TRBJ2-7; size: -; D: -
DNA: TGTGCCAGCAGTTACGGGTGGAAGAGTTACGAGCAGTACTTC; CDR3: CASSYGWKSYEQYF; V: TRBV6-2/TRBV6-3; J: TRBJ2-7; size: few; D: -
DNA: TGCGCCAGCAGCTTGGAAAGCGGGACCTACGAGCAGTACTTC; CDR3: CASSLESGTYEQYF; V: TRBV5-1; J: TRBJ2-7; size: -; D: TRBD2
DNA: TGCAGTACCAGAGGGGGCTCAGACACCGGGGAGCTGTTTTTT; CDR3: CSTRGGSDTGELFF; V: TRBV20-1; J: TRBJ2-2; size: -; D: TRBD1
DNA: TGTGCCAGCAGTGAAGCAAGGGGCCGCGCTAACTATGGCTACACCTTC; CDR3: CASSEARGRANYGYTF; V: TRBV2; J: TRBJ1-2; size: -; D: -
DNA: TGTGCCAGCAGTTACCGTCGGGGGACTAATGAAAAACTGTTTTTT; CDR3: CASSYRRGTNEKLFF; V: TRBV6-5; J: TRBJ1-4; size: few; D: -
DNA: TGTGCTAGTGGCCATGGGGAAAAGCAGCCCCAGCATTTT; CDR3: CASGHGEKQPQHF; V: TRBV12-5; J: TRBJ1-5; size: -; D: -
DNA: TGTGCCAGCAGCTTGGCGGAGACCCCCTTCTACGAGCAGTACTTC; CDR3: CASSLAETPFYEQYF; V: TRBV5-6; J: TRBJ2-7; size: -; D: -
DNA: TGCGCCAGCAGCCAAGATCCTAGGGCGCATAATGAAAAACTGTTTTTT; CDR3: CASSQDPRAHNEKLFF; V: TRBV4-1; J: TRBJ1-4; size: few; D: -
DNA: TGCAGTGCTAAAGAAAGATACGAGCAGTACTTC; CDR3: CSAKERYEQYF; V: TRBV20-1; J: TRBJ2-7; size: -; D: -
DNA: TGCGCCAGCAGCTTGGGGTTGGAGGGCTACGAGCAGTACTTC; CDR3: CASSLGLEGYEQYF; V: TRBV5-1; J: TRBJ2-7; size: few; D: -
DNA: TGCGCCAGCAGCTACCAGGGGGTTAGTGAAAAACTGTTTTTT; CDR3: CASSYQGVSEKLFF; V: TRBV4-1; J: TRBJ1-4; size: -; D: TRBD1
DNA: TGTGCCATCAGTCCAGGGACAGGGGAGAACTATGGCTACACCTTC; CDR3: CAISPGTGENYGYTF; V: TRBV10-3; J: TRBJ1-2; size: once; D: TRBD1
DNA: TGCAGTGCTAGGCGTGGACAGGACTACGAGCAGTACTTC; CDR3: CSARRGQDYEQYF; V: TRBV20-1; J: TRBJ2-7; size: few; D: TRBD1
DNA: TGCAGTGCTAGAGGAATCCGAGAAAGCCCCTTGGACGAGCATTACTTC; CDR3: CSARGIRESPLDEHYF; V: TRBV20-1; J: TRBJ2-7; size: few; D: -
DNA: TGCGCCAGCCGGGCTATAGGACAGAAAGTCTACGAGCAGTACTTC; CDR3: CASRAIGQKVYEQYF; V: TRBV4-1; J: TRBJ2-7; size: few; D: -
DNA: TGCAGCTCCAGGACAGAAAGTGGCTACACCTTC; CDR3: CSSRTESGYTF; V: TRBV29-1; J: TRBJ1-2; size: few; D: -
DNA: TGCGCCAGCAGCTTGGAACATTTGAGCTCCTACAATGAGCAGTTCTTC; CDR3: CASSLEHLSSYNEQFF; V: TRBV5-1; J: TRBJ2-1; size: -; D: -
DNA: TGTGCCAGCAGCTTAGGACTAGCGGGGGGGCTTAGGAATGAGCAGTTCTTC; CDR3: CASSLGLAGGLRNEQFF; V: TRBV7-2; J: TRBJ2-1; size: few; D: TRBD2
DNA: TGCAGCGTTGAGGGGGCAGGTCTCAATGAGCAGTTCTTC; CDR3: CSVEGAGLNEQFF; V: TRBV29-1; J: TRBJ2-1; size: -; D: -
DNA: TGCAGCGTTGAATTCCGGGACGGCAACACCGGGGAGCTGTTTTTT; CDR3: CSVEFRDGNTGELFF; V: TRBV29-1; J: TRBJ2-2; size: -; D: -
DNA: TGTGCCAGCAGCTTATCCGTGGGTAATGAAAAACTGTTTTTT; CDR3: CASSLSVGNEKLFF; V: TRBV7-9; J: TRBJ1-4; size: few; D: -
DNA: TGTGCCAGCAGCTTATTAGACAGACAAGAGACCCAGTACTTC; CDR3: CASSLLDRQETQYF; V: TRBV7-9; J: TRBJ2-5; size: few; D: -
DNA: TGTGCCAGCAGCTTAGCAGGGTGGGGGAATGAAAAACTGTTTTTT; CDR3: CASSLAGWGNEKLFF; V: TRBV7-2; J: TRBJ1-4; size: -; D: -
DNA: TGTGCCAGCAGCGACCGAGGGTCCTCTAACTATGGCTACACCTTC; CDR3: CASSDRGSSNYGYTF; V: TRBV13; J: TRBJ1-2; size: few; D: -
DNA: TGTGCCAGCAGCCTGGAATTACAGGGGCGAAGCGAAGCTTTCTTT; CDR3: CASSLELQGRSEAFF; V: TRBV6-5; J: TRBJ1-1; size: once; D: TRBD1